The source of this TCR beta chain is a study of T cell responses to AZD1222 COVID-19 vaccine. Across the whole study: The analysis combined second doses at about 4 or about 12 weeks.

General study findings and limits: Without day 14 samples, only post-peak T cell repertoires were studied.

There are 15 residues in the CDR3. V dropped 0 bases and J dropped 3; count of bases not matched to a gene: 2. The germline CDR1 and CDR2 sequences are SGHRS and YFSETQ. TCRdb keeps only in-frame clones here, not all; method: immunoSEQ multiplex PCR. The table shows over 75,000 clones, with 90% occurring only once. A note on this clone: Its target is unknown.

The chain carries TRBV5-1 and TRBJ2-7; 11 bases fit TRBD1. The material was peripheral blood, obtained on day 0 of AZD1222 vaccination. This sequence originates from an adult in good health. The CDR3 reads CASSLGTGGSYEQYF. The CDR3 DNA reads TGCGCCAGCAGCTTGGGGACAGGGGGCAGCTACGAGCAGTACTTC.